This T cell receptor beta chain derives from a study of glioma-infiltrating T cells. This clonotype showed up many times. Its target is unknown. The iRepertoire nested amplicon-rescue multiplex PCR amplified TCR alpha and beta CDR3s from RNA. For one-step reverse transcription and amplification, about 90-450 ng of tissue mRNA or PBMC total RNA was used. Each CDR3 protein is one row after TCRdb ran MiXCR on the multiplex PCR reads. The table has tens of thousands of distinct CDR3 sequences, less than 30% seen once. Study-wide results and limits: Gliomas, especially low-grade, showed above-expected tissue-blood divergence; non-neoplastic patients showed below.

The specimen was glioma tissue, nonneoplastic brain tissue, or PBMCs (not recorded which). This receptor was taken from a human donor with low-grade glioma or glioblastoma, undergoing nonglioma brain surgery, or in good health (not recorded which).

The CDR3 loop is CASNRLAGKDTQYF. The CDR3 DNA is TGTGCCAGCAATCGACTGGCAGGGAAAGATACGCAGTATTTT. The gene calls are TRBV6-1 and TRBJ2-3; D might be TRBD1 (5 bases). Germline CDR1 and CDR2: MNHNS and SASEGT. The CDR3 extends over 14 amino acids. With 7 bases removed from V and 5 bases from J, the gap between germline ends came to 16 bases.